This is a list of T cell receptor beta chains from one sample in a study of T-cell memory formation after mild COVID-19. Via MiXCR, TCRdb re-called the 5' RACE reads, giving one row per CDR3 protein. The table has 450,000 to 700,000 distinct CDR3 sequences, roughly 18% seen once. The source material was PBMCs or a T cell subset sorted from them (not recorded which). These receptors all stem from an adult woman who had mild COVID-19 (a few samples of this study predate the infection). Cell type and time point are not known. The CDR3 runs from the conserved cysteine through the conserved F or W. D genes are given only for firm matches. Clone size is shown for a subset of rows, as once, few, many or a class of expanded clone.

CDR3aa	CDR3nt	d_gene	v_gene	abundance	j_gene
CASGYRGFADTQYF	TGTGCCAGCGGATACAGGGGTTTCGCAGATACGCAGTATTTT	TRBD1	TRBV6-1	few	TRBJ2-3
CSARGLSTNTEAFF	TGCAGTGCTAGGGGGCTTTCGACGAACACTGAAGCTTTCTTT	NA	TRBV20-1	NA	TRBJ1-1
CASSLRPMAGGPAGELFF	TGTGCCAGCAGCTTAAGACCGATGGCGGGGGGGCCCGCCGGGGAGCTGTTTTTT	TRBD2	TRBV7-8	NA	TRBJ2-2
CASSLGTQGSNQPQHF	TGCGCCAGCAGCTTAGGAACTCAAGGGAGCAATCAGCCCCAGCATTTT	NA	TRBV5-1	NA	TRBJ1-5
CASSLQSRAQRNEQFF	TGTGCCAGCAGCTTACAGAGCCGGGCCCAGAGGAATGAGCAGTTCTTC	NA	TRBV7-9	NA	TRBJ2-1
CASSLRVAGANVLTF	TGTGCCAGCAGTTTGCGGGTGGCTGGGGCCAACGTCCTGACTTTC	NA	TRBV12-3/TRBV12-4	NA	TRBJ2-6
CASRPSGKVSEQFF	TGTGCCAGCAGGCCTAGCGGGAAGGTCAGTGAGCAGTTCTTC	TRBD2	TRBV14	few	TRBJ2-1
CASSPDQANYGYTF	TGTGCCAGCAGCCCAGACCAGGCTAACTATGGCTACACCTTC	NA	TRBV5-6	NA	TRBJ1-2
CASSQEGRGSYTF	TGCGCCAGCAGCCAAGAGGGTAGAGGTTCCTACACCTTC	NA	TRBV4-3	NA	TRBJ1-2
CASSAQQGMNTEAFF	TGCGCCAGCAGCGCACAACAGGGGATGAACACTGAAGCTTTCTTT	TRBD1	TRBV5-1	few	TRBJ1-1
CASSYSPDRGGGEQYF	TGTGCCAGCAGTTACTCCCCGGACAGGGGTGGTGGCGAGCAGTACTTC	TRBD1	TRBV6-5	few	TRBJ2-7
CASSPRTRLNSPLHF	TGTGCCAGCAGCCCACGGACCCGCCTCAATTCACCCCTCCACTTT	NA	TRBV9	NA	TRBJ1-6
CASSAGRRRETQYF	TGTGCCAGCAGCGCAGGCAGGCGGAGAGAGACCCAGTACTTC	NA	TRBV6-5	few	TRBJ2-5
CASSPRRQEIPSGANVLTF	TGTGCCAGCAGTCCCCGCCGACAGGAGATCCCCTCTGGGGCCAACGTCCTGACTTTC	NA	TRBV27	few	TRBJ2-6
CASSVGVQNEKLFF	TGTGCCAGCAGCGTCGGGGTCCAAAATGAAAAACTGTTTTTT	NA	TRBV9	many	TRBJ1-4
CASSSYSQETQYF	TGCGCCAGCAGCTCGTACTCTCAAGAGACCCAGTACTTC	NA	TRBV5-1	many	TRBJ2-5
CASSLETSGSPNEQFF	TGTGCCAGCAGCTTAGAAACTAGCGGGAGCCCGAATGAGCAGTTCTTC	TRBD2	TRBV7-3	few	TRBJ2-1
CASVRDYEQYF	TGTGCCAGCGTCAGGGACTACGAGCAGTACTTC	NA	TRBV7-2	NA	TRBJ2-7
CSARGGQGARNYGYTF	TGCAGTGCTAGAGGGGGACAGGGGGCGCGTAACTATGGCTACACCTTC	TRBD1	TRBV20-1	NA	TRBJ1-2
CASSWTGLRGTDTQYF	TGTGCCAGCAGCTGGACGGGACTAAGGGGCACAGATACGCAGTATTTT	TRBD2	TRBV13	NA	TRBJ2-3
CASSLARTGSSYTDTQYF	TGCGCCAGCAGCTTGGCGAGGACAGGGTCGTCTTACACAGATACGCAGTATTTT	TRBD1	TRBV5-1	NA	TRBJ2-3
CSVGGPPGQRLNTEAFF	TGCAGCGTTGGTGGTCCCCCGGGACAGAGATTGAACACTGAAGCTTTCTTT	TRBD1	TRBV29-1	few	TRBJ1-1
CAISESSGDEKLFF	TGTGCCATCAGTGAGTCTTCGGGGGACGAAAAACTGTTTTTT	NA	TRBV10-3	NA	TRBJ1-4
CASSPRDRDEQYF	TGTGCCAGCAGCCCCCGGGACAGGGACGAGCAGTACTTC	NA	TRBV21-1	NA	TRBJ2-7
CASSPSRGHNQPQHF	TGTGCCAGCAGCCCATCGCGGGGCCACAATCAGCCCCAGCATTTT	NA	TRBV12-3/TRBV12-4	few	TRBJ1-5
CASTPPPGDPHNEQFF	TGTGCCAGTACCCCGCCCCCGGGCGATCCCCACAATGAGCAGTTCTTC	NA	TRBV19	NA	TRBJ2-1
CSVDWLAGGGDTQYF	TGCAGCGTTGACTGGCTAGCGGGAGGAGGGGATACGCAGTATTTT	TRBD2	TRBV29-1	NA	TRBJ2-3
CASSLGLVEADTEAFF	TGTGCCAGCAGCTTAGGGCTGGTTGAGGCCGACACTGAAGCTTTCTTT	NA	TRBV7-9	few	TRBJ1-1
CASRARYGELFF	TGTGCCAGCAGGGCCCGGTACGGGGAGCTGTTTTTT	NA	TRBV9	NA	TRBJ2-2
CASSLTRGTDTQYF	TGTGCCAGCAGCCTCACCCGGGGGACAGATACGCAGTATTTT	NA	TRBV11-2	NA	TRBJ2-3
CATSRGGGNTEAFF	TGTGCCACCAGCAGAGGAGGAGGAAACACTGAAGCTTTCTTT	NA	TRBV15	NA	TRBJ1-1
CASSLGEGAEAFF	TGTGCCAGCAGTTTAGGGGAAGGGGCTGAAGCTTTCTTT	NA	TRBV12-3/TRBV12-4	NA	TRBJ1-1
CASSPTAGGEQYF	TGTGCCAGCTCACCCACCGCAGGGGGCGAGCAGTACTTC	TRBD1	TRBV18	many	TRBJ2-7
CASSPPVTGELFF	TGTGCCAGCTCACCACCGGTCACCGGGGAGCTGTTTTTT	NA	TRBV18	NA	TRBJ2-2
CASSYHHQGGELFF	TGTGCCAGCAGTTACCACCATCAGGGCGGGGAGCTGTTTTTT	NA	TRBV6-5	many	TRBJ2-2
CASSLDGFMAGELFF	TGTGCCAGCAGCCTTGACGGGTTCATGGCCGGGGAGCTGTTTTTT	NA	TRBV3-1	NA	TRBJ2-2
CASSPPRLAGDSDTQYF	TGTGCCAGCAGCCCACCCAGACTAGCGGGAGATTCTGATACGCAGTATTTT	TRBD2	TRBV7-9	NA	TRBJ2-3
CSGARGSGAGDEKLFF	TGCAGCGGCGCCCGAGGCTCTGGGGCCGGGGATGAAAAACTGTTTTTT	NA	TRBV29-1	NA	TRBJ1-4
CASSLTSPAGGPHEQYF	TGTGCCAGCAGCTTGACGAGTCCAGCGGGGGGGCCCCACGAGCAGTACTTC	TRBD2	TRBV5-4	NA	TRBJ2-7
CSAGTSGYSYEQYF	TGCAGTGCCGGGACTAGCGGGTACTCCTACGAGCAGTACTTC	TRBD2	TRBV20-1	many	TRBJ2-7
CASSNRTGEETQYF	TGTGCCAGCAGCAATAGGACAGGGGAGGAGACCCAGTACTTC	NA	TRBV21-1	NA	TRBJ2-5
CASSQDKVGGTEAFF	TGTGCCAGCAGCCAAGACAAGGTGGGGGGGACTGAAGCTTTCTTT	NA	TRBV3-1	few	TRBJ1-1
CASSLATSFNYNEQFF	TGTGCCAGCAGCTTGGCCACTAGCTTTAACTACAATGAGCAGTTCTTC	NA	TRBV5-6	few	TRBJ2-1
CASSRRQDPNNEQFF	TGTGCCAGCTCACGGAGACAGGATCCTAACAATGAGCAGTTCTTC	NA	TRBV18	NA	TRBJ2-1
CASSLGQLPNYGYTF	TGTGCCAGTAGTTTGGGACAGCTGCCTAACTATGGCTACACCTTC	TRBD1	TRBV19	NA	TRBJ1-2
CASSLSALNTEAFF	TGTGCCAGCAGTTTGTCAGCCTTGAACACTGAAGCTTTCTTT	NA	TRBV12-3/TRBV12-4	few	TRBJ1-1
CASSPAAGANEQYF	TGTGCCAGCAGCCCAGCAGCGGGAGCCAACGAGCAGTACTTC	TRBD2	TRBV7-9	NA	TRBJ2-7
CASSLGTGNEQFF	TGTGCCAGCAGTTTAGGGACAGGGAATGAGCAGTTCTTC	TRBD1	TRBV12-3/TRBV12-4	many	TRBJ2-1
CASSRATTYEQYF	TGTGCCAGCTCGCGTGCAACGACCTACGAGCAGTACTTC	NA	TRBV6-1	NA	TRBJ2-7
CASSQARGPASEQYF	TGTGCCAGCAGCCAAGCGAGGGGTCCGGCTAGCGAGCAGTACTTC	NA	TRBV14	few	TRBJ2-7
CASRTGLAGPSSTDTQYF	TGTGCCAGCAGGACCGGACTAGCGGGGCCTTCCTCCACAGATACGCAGTATTTT	TRBD2	TRBV7-8	NA	TRBJ2-3
CASSFGEGAYGYTF	TGTGCCAGCAGTTTCGGCGAAGGAGCCTATGGCTACACCTTC	NA	TRBV12-3/TRBV12-4	NA	TRBJ1-2
CASSQSRAESYKNIQYF	TGCGCCAGCAGCCAAAGTAGGGCAGAGTCTTACAAAAACATTCAGTACTTC	NA	TRBV4-1	NA	TRBJ2-4